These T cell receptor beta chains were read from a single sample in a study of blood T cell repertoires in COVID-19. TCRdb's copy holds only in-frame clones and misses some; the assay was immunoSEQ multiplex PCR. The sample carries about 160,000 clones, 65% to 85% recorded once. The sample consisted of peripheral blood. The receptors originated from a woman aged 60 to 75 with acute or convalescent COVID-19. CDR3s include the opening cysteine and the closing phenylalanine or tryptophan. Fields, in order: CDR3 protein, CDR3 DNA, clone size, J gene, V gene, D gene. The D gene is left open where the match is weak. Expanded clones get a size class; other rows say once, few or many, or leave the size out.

CDR3 protein: CASSLDPGGGNQPQHF; CDR3 DNA: TGTGCCAGCAGCTTAGACCCAGGGGGCGGCAATCAGCCCCAGCATTTT; clone size: -; J gene: TRBJ1-5; V gene: TRBV7-8; D gene: TRBD1
CDR3 protein: CASSLETQYEQFF; CDR3 DNA: TGTGCCAGCAGCTTAGAAACCCAGTATGAGCAGTTCTTC; clone size: -; J gene: TRBJ2-1; V gene: TRBV7-9; D gene: -
CDR3 protein: CASSLTATGGYEQYF; CDR3 DNA: TGTGCCAGCAGCTTAACCGCAACAGGGGGCTACGAGCAGTACTTC; clone size: few; J gene: TRBJ2-7; V gene: TRBV7-9; D gene: TRBD1
CDR3 protein: CASSLRPTGEPNYGYTF; CDR3 DNA: TGTGCCAGCAGCTTGAGGCCGACAGGGGAGCCTAACTATGGCTACACCTTC; clone size: -; J gene: TRBJ1-2; V gene: TRBV5-5; D gene: TRBD1
CDR3 protein: CASSFRTEAFF; CDR3 DNA: TGTGCCAGCAGTTTCAGGACTGAAGCTTTCTTT; clone size: -; J gene: TRBJ1-1; V gene: TRBV12-3/TRBV12-4; D gene: -
CDR3 protein: CSVAASGGPDEQFF; CDR3 DNA: TGCAGCGTTGCAGCATCGGGGGGACCGGATGAGCAGTTCTTC; clone size: -; J gene: TRBJ2-1; V gene: TRBV29-1; D gene: TRBD2
CDR3 protein: CSVVRQGPSEQYF; CDR3 DNA: TGCAGCGTTGTGCGGCAGGGTCCCTCCGAGCAGTACTTC; clone size: -; J gene: TRBJ2-7; V gene: TRBV29-1; D gene: -
CDR3 protein: CASSQSALAGEQYF; CDR3 DNA: TGTGCCAGCAGCCAAAGCGCCCTGGCCGGTGAGCAGTACTTC; clone size: -; J gene: TRBJ2-7; V gene: TRBV3-1/TRBV3-2; D gene: -
CDR3 protein: CASSSGQGTDTQYF; CDR3 DNA: TGCGCCAGCAGCTCTGGACAGGGGACGGATACGCAGTATTTT; clone size: -; J gene: TRBJ2-3; V gene: TRBV5-1; D gene: TRBD1
CDR3 protein: CASSLVQSSGNTIYF; CDR3 DNA: TGCGCCAGCAGCTTGGTACAGAGCTCTGGAAACACCATATATTTT; clone size: -; J gene: TRBJ1-3; V gene: TRBV5-1; D gene: -
CDR3 protein: CASSPQVEETQYF; CDR3 DNA: TGTGCCAGCAGCCCCCAAGTGGAGGAGACCCAGTACTTC; clone size: -; J gene: TRBJ2-5; V gene: TRBV5-4; D gene: -
CDR3 protein: CASSLGQGAYYEQYF; CDR3 DNA: TGTGCCAGCAGTTTGGGACAGGGGGCCTACTACGAGCAGTACTTC; clone size: -; J gene: TRBJ2-7; V gene: TRBV28; D gene: TRBD1
CDR3 protein: CASSMLGAQSSGNTIYF; CDR3 DNA: TGTGCCAGTAGTATGTTGGGGGCGCAGAGCTCTGGAAACACCATATATTTT; clone size: -; J gene: TRBJ1-3; V gene: TRBV19; D gene: -
CDR3 protein: CASKPGGGYGYTF; CDR3 DNA: TGTGCCAGCAAGCCCGGGGGGGGGTATGGCTACACCTTC; clone size: -; J gene: TRBJ1-2; V gene: TRBV28; D gene: -
CDR3 protein: CASSPRQGGYGYTF; CDR3 DNA: TGCGCCAGCAGCCCACGTCAGGGTGGGTATGGCTACACCTTC; clone size: -; J gene: TRBJ1-2; V gene: TRBV5-1; D gene: -
CDR3 protein: CASSLAPGQGDEKLFF; CDR3 DNA: TGTGCCAGCAGCTTGGCGCCGGGACAGGGGGATGAAAAACTGTTTTTT; clone size: -; J gene: TRBJ1-4; V gene: TRBV5-4; D gene: TRBD1
CDR3 protein: CATSRENTGRGEAFF; CDR3 DNA: TGTGCCACCAGCAGAGAAAATACAGGGAGGGGGGAAGCTTTCTTT; clone size: -; J gene: TRBJ1-1; V gene: TRBV15; D gene: -
CDR3 protein: CASSAVLAGGPDTQYF; CDR3 DNA: TGTGCCAGCAGCGCCGTTCTAGCGGGGGGCCCTGATACGCAGTATTTT; clone size: -; J gene: TRBJ2-3; V gene: TRBV7-9; D gene: TRBD2
CDR3 protein: CASSLDQGWQYF; CDR3 DNA: TGTGCCAGCAGTTTAGACCAGGGGTGGCAGTACTTC; clone size: -; J gene: TRBJ2-7; V gene: TRBV12-3/TRBV12-4; D gene: -
CDR3 protein: CASSQDGAGGVYGYTF; CDR3 DNA: TGTGCCAGCAGCCAAGATGGCGCAGGGGGAGTTTATGGCTACACCTTC; clone size: -; J gene: TRBJ1-2; V gene: TRBV4-2; D gene: TRBD1
CDR3 protein: CASSQQLGLTDTQYF; CDR3 DNA: TGTGCCAGCAGCCAACAGCTAGGTCTCACAGATACGCAGTATTTT; clone size: -; J gene: TRBJ2-3; V gene: TRBV3-1/TRBV3-2; D gene: -
CDR3 protein: CSVDGDGYTF; CDR3 DNA: TGCAGCGTTGACGGGGATGGCTACACCTTC; clone size: few; J gene: TRBJ1-2; V gene: TRBV29-1; D gene: -
CDR3 protein: CASSPGTGIGEQYF; CDR3 DNA: TGCGCCAGCAGCCCCGGGACAGGGATCGGGGAGCAGTACTTC; clone size: -; J gene: TRBJ2-7; V gene: TRBV5-1; D gene: TRBD1
CDR3 protein: CASSQAGGVRQLDQRNEQFF; CDR3 DNA: TGCGCCAGCAGCCAGGCCGGCGGTGTCAGACAGCTCGATCAGCGCAATGAGCAGTTCTTC; clone size: -; J gene: TRBJ2-1; V gene: TRBV4-1; D gene: -
CDR3 protein: CASSFRTAGNTIYF; CDR3 DNA: TGTGCCAGTAGTTTCCGGACAGCTGGAAACACCATATATTTT; clone size: -; J gene: TRBJ1-3; V gene: TRBV19; D gene: -
CDR3 protein: CASSQGPTGNNSPLHF; CDR3 DNA: TGTGCCAGCAGCCAAGGTCCCACGGGGAATAATTCACCCCTCCACTTT; clone size: -; J gene: TRBJ1-6; V gene: TRBV3-1/TRBV3-2; D gene: -
CDR3 protein: CASSDWGGGYTF; CDR3 DNA: TGTGCCAGCAGTGATTGGGGGGGAGGCTACACCTTC; clone size: -; J gene: TRBJ1-2; V gene: TRBV6-1; D gene: -
CDR3 protein: CASSRVAGVSGELFF; CDR3 DNA: TGTGCCAGCAGCCGGGTAGCGGGGGTGTCCGGGGAGCTGTTTTTT; clone size: -; J gene: TRBJ2-2; V gene: TRBV6-2/TRBV6-3; D gene: TRBD2
CDR3 protein: CASSFHPKRGKGTDTQYF; CDR3 DNA: TGTGCCAGCAGCTTCCACCCGAAGAGGGGGAAAGGCACAGATACGCAGTATTTT; clone size: -; J gene: TRBJ2-3; V gene: TRBV11-2; D gene: -
CDR3 protein: CASGVDGTYEQYF; CDR3 DNA: TGTGCTAGTGGTGTGGACGGGACCTACGAGCAGTACTTC; clone size: -; J gene: TRBJ2-7; V gene: TRBV12-5; D gene: -
CDR3 protein: CASSLGPGIGETQYF; CDR3 DNA: TGTGCCAGCAGCTTAGGTCCGGGTATAGGAGAGACCCAGTACTTC; clone size: -; J gene: TRBJ2-5; V gene: TRBV7-2; D gene: -
CDR3 protein: CASSPLHGQGRGTQYF; CDR3 DNA: TGTGCCAGCAGCCCCCTTCACGGACAGGGGCGTGGGACCCAGTACTTC; clone size: -; J gene: TRBJ2-5; V gene: TRBV3-1/TRBV3-2; D gene: TRBD1
CDR3 protein: CASSLGASLSSYEQYF; CDR3 DNA: TGCGCCAGCAGCTTGGGTGCGTCTTTGAGCTCCTACGAGCAGTACTTC; clone size: -; J gene: TRBJ2-7; V gene: TRBV5-1; D gene: -
CDR3 protein: CASSLRGGANTEAFF; CDR3 DNA: TGTGCCAGCAGCCTCCGGGGGGGCGCGAACACTGAAGCTTTCTTT; clone size: -; J gene: TRBJ1-1; V gene: TRBV14; D gene: -
CDR3 protein: CASSLEGQDLYGYTF; CDR3 DNA: TGCGCCAGCAGCTTGGAAGGACAGGATCTTTATGGCTACACCTTC; clone size: -; J gene: TRBJ1-2; V gene: TRBV5-1; D gene: TRBD1
CDR3 protein: CASSQAPGLAPREQFF; CDR3 DNA: TGTGCCAGCAGCCAGGCACCGGGACTAGCTCCTCGGGAGCAGTTCTTC; clone size: once; J gene: TRBJ2-1; V gene: TRBV7-9; D gene: TRBD2
CDR3 protein: CAWSTGGSNQPQHF; CDR3 DNA: TGTGCCTGGAGTACCGGGGGTAGCAATCAGCCCCAGCATTTT; clone size: -; J gene: TRBJ1-5; V gene: TRBV30; D gene: -
CDR3 protein: CASSILEGNTEAFF; CDR3 DNA: TGTGCCAGTAGTATTTTGGAGGGAAACACTGAAGCTTTCTTT; clone size: -; J gene: TRBJ1-1; V gene: TRBV19; D gene: -
CDR3 protein: CASSLLAGKAKNIQYF; CDR3 DNA: TGTGCCAGCTCACTACTAGCGGGGAAAGCCAAAAACATTCAGTACTTC; clone size: -; J gene: TRBJ2-4; V gene: TRBV18; D gene: TRBD2
CDR3 protein: CASSLAPVQGRSTDTQYF; CDR3 DNA: TGCGCCAGCAGCTTGGCTCCCGTACAGGGTAGATCCACAGATACGCAGTATTTT; clone size: -; J gene: TRBJ2-3; V gene: TRBV5-1; D gene: -
CDR3 protein: CASSLPGTGSGNTIYF; CDR3 DNA: TGCGCCAGCAGCCTTCCCGGGACAGGGAGTGGAAACACCATATATTTT; clone size: once; J gene: TRBJ1-3; V gene: TRBV4-1; D gene: TRBD1
CDR3 protein: CASSLVLTDNSPLHF; CDR3 DNA: TGTGCCAGCAGCTTAGTCTTGACAGATAATTCACCCCTCCACTTT; clone size: few; J gene: TRBJ1-6; V gene: TRBV7-9; D gene: -
CDR3 protein: CASSYGLAGAPRPETQYF; CDR3 DNA: TGCGCCAGCAGCTACGGACTAGCGGGTGCCCCTCGCCCCGAGACCCAGTACTTC; clone size: -; J gene: TRBJ2-5; V gene: TRBV5-1; D gene: TRBD2
CDR3 protein: CASSRSFYTLAGGTDTQYF; CDR3 DNA: TGTGCCAGCAGCCGATCTTTTTATACTCTAGCGGGGGGCACAGATACGCAGTATTTT; clone size: -; J gene: TRBJ2-3; V gene: TRBV6-6; D gene: TRBD2
CDR3 protein: CASSFPQRTDYGYTF; CDR3 DNA: TGTGCCAGCAGTTTCCCACAGAGAACGGACTATGGCTACACCTTC; clone size: -; J gene: TRBJ1-2; V gene: TRBV6-2/TRBV6-3; D gene: -
CDR3 protein: CASSLAGTGGVSYNEQFF; CDR3 DNA: TGTGCCAGCAGCTTAGCGGGGACAGGGGGGGTATCCTACAATGAGCAGTTCTTC; clone size: -; J gene: TRBJ2-1; V gene: TRBV7-2; D gene: TRBD1
CDR3 protein: CASSRGQGIGYTF; CDR3 DNA: TGTGCCAGCAGTCGGGGACAGGGGATCGGCTACACCTTC; clone size: -; J gene: TRBJ1-2; V gene: TRBV5-6; D gene: TRBD1
CDR3 protein: CATSRGGQPQHF; CDR3 DNA: TGTGCCACCAGCAGAGGAGGTCAGCCCCAGCATTTT; clone size: -; J gene: TRBJ1-5; V gene: TRBV15; D gene: -
CDR3 protein: CASSRTSAQVYEQYF; CDR3 DNA: TGTGCCAGCAGCCGGACATCTGCACAGGTTTACGAGCAGTACTTC; clone size: -; J gene: TRBJ2-7; V gene: TRBV5-8; D gene: -
CDR3 protein: CASSPQGVNTEAFF; CDR3 DNA: TGTGCCAGCTCACCACAGGGGGTGAACACTGAAGCTTTCTTT; clone size: -; J gene: TRBJ1-1; V gene: TRBV18; D gene: -
CDR3 protein: CASSSGHTQHF; CDR3 DNA: TGTGCCAGCAGCTCAGGACATACCCAGCATTTT; clone size: -; J gene: TRBJ1-5; V gene: TRBV6-2/TRBV6-3; D gene: -
CDR3 protein: CASSPTGGKGNYEQYF; CDR3 DNA: TGTGCCAGCAGCCCAACTGGCGGGAAGGGAAACTACGAGCAGTACTTC; clone size: -; J gene: TRBJ2-7; V gene: TRBV7-8; D gene: -